This T cell receptor beta chain was retrieved from a study of identical twins. This clonotype was detected many times. As yet, its antigen is unknown. The CDR3 runs 16 residues. Germline CDR1 and CDR2: SQVTM and ANQGSEA. Germline trimming cut 3 bases from V and 5 bases from J; bases unmatched to any gene: 11. The study, taken as a whole, reports: For zero-insertion analyses, partial confounding could come from invariant MAIT and iNKT cells.

TCRdb used MiXCR to reprocess the 5' RACE reads, holding one entry per CDR3 protein. The data hold 420,000 or so distinct CDR3 sequences, with approximately 17% observed a single time. This TCR was sampled from a man aged 50-60 years in good health. The specimen sequenced was naive T cells sorted from blood. The gene calls are TRBV29-1 and TRBJ2-3; 10 bases are a match to TRBD2. The CDR3 region has the DNA TGCAGCGTTGATCAACGGCTAGCGGGAGTTCAAGATACGCAGTATTTT. It yields the protein CSVDQRLAGVQDTQYF.